These 20 T cell receptor beta chains were all obtained from the same sample, sequenced in a study of human T cells and chemical hapten exposure. MiXCR, run by TCRdb on the RACE reads, gives a single entry per CDR3 protein. The repertoire holds 70,000 to 75,000 distinct CDR3 sequences, with approximately 32% as singletons. The time point here: patch test 1, 2 weeks after DPC sensitization. Treatment indicated: therapeutic diphenylcyclopropenone sensitization with weekly scalp DPC. Sequencing used whole blood, obtained in connection with sensitization to the hapten diphenylcyclopropenone (DPC). The origin of the receptors is a man in his forties with alopecia areata. Some clones in this sample may be carry-over from other donors' samples.

Written as DNA, the CDR3 is TGTGCCAGCAGCGTAGCTCCCGACAGGGGCAGTAACTATGGCTACACCTTC. Its translation is CASSVAPDRGSNYGYTF. This chain connects TRBV9 to TRBJ1-2; 8 positions match TRBD1. This CDR3 is 17 amino acids long. J was trimmed by 1 base and V by 0 bases; bases with no gene match: 8. Germline CDR1 SGDLS, CDR2 YYNGEE.

This chain links TRBV20-1 with TRBJ2-7, with TRBD1 identical over 8 bases. Germline V gene sequence: CDR1 DFQATT, CDR2 SNEGSKA (reference sequence). The CDR3 loop spans 14 amino acids. The junction had 6 bases not matched to a gene; V was cut back by 5 bases and J by 0 bases. The CDR3 bases are TGCAGTGCTGATAAAGGACAGGGCTCCTACGAGCAGTACTTC. Translating it yields CSADKGQGSYEQYF.

A few counts support this clonotype. This chain connects TRBV12-3 or TRBV12-4 to TRBJ2-3, with 12 bases identical to TRBD2. V dropped 8 bases and J dropped 2; count of bases not matched to a gene: 5. CDR3 length: 15 residues. This CDR3 reads CASGGTSGYTDTQYF. CDR3 DNA sequence: TGTGCCAGCGGGGGGACTAGCGGGTACACAGATACGCAGTATTTT.

The V and J genes are TRBV7-2 and TRBJ2-5; 7 bases agree with TRBD2. The CDR3 runs to 15 residues. Germline V lookup: CDR1 SGHTA, CDR2 FQGNSA. The ends lost 5 bases at V and 3 bases at J; junction bases unmatched: 9. For the CDR3, the DNA is TGTGCCAGCAGCCCGACAGTCGGGGGGAAAGAGACCCAGTACTTC. This gives the protein CASSPTVGGKETQYF.

This clonotype was seen a handful of times. The CDR3 coding sequence is TGCGCCAGCAGCCAAGAACGCAACACTGAAGCTTTCTTT. It codes for CASSQERNTEAFF. The chain couples TRBV4-3 to TRBJ1-1, with D uncertain. The CDR3 is made up of 13 amino acids. Trimming removed 0 bases from V and 2 bases from J, with 4 bases in between. Germline V gene data show CDR1 as LGHNA and CDR2 as YSLEER.

The chain has TRBV12-3 or TRBV12-4 and TRBJ2-1; D tentatively fits TRBD1 or TRBD2 (5 bases each). V lost 4 bases and J lost 0, with 16 bases in between. CDR3 size: 17 residues. CDR3 amino acids: CASSSSPGRSSYNEQFF. The CDR3 DNA reads TGTGCCAGCAGTTCATCCCCGGGGCGGAGCTCCTACAATGAGCAGTTCTTC.

V gene TRBV6-2 or TRBV6-3 combines with J gene TRBJ2-1, with D perhaps matching TRBD2 (6 bases). Deletions cut 6 bases from V and 0 bases from J, with 12 bases between. Germline V CDR1 and CDR2: MNHEY, SVGEGT. The CDR3 covers 15 residues. DNA of the CDR3: TGTGCCAGCAGGGGGGGAGAGGGCTCCTACAATGAGCAGTTCTTC. This sequence encodes CASRGGEGSYNEQFF.

V is TRBV9 and J is TRBJ2-4, with a weak D call TRBD2 (5 bases). CDR1 is SGDLS, CDR2 YYNGEE, per germline. The ends were cut back, 3 bases at V and 5 bases at J, with 12 bases in the middle. The CDR3 is 14 amino acids. The CDR3 DNA reads TGTGCCAGCAGCGGTAACGGGATTGAAAACATTCAGTACTTC. Its translation: CASSGNGIENIQYF.

This clonotype was seen more than once but under ten times. This chain uses TRBV7-3 with TRBJ2-5; a possible D gene is TRBD2 (5 bases). This CDR3 has 11 amino acids. Trimming shortened V by 4 bases and J by 7 bases, and 7 bases separated the two germline ends. Germline CDR1 reads SGHTA; CDR2 reads FQGTGA. The CDR3 protein is CASSSGGTQYF. The CDR3 region has the DNA TGTGCCAGCAGCTCCGGAGGGACCCAGTACTTC.

This clonotype was detected a few times. V and J are TRBV20-1 and TRBJ2-7, with D perhaps given as TRBD1 or TRBD2 (5 bases each). CDR1 DFQATT and CDR2 SNEGSKA come from the germline V gene (reference sequence). The CDR3 has 15 residues. V lost 3 bases and J lost 6, with 21 bases in between. CDR3 nucleotide sequence: TGCAGTGCTAGGCCTTCAGGGACCTTTCAACGCGAGCAGTACTTC. Translating gives CSARPSGTFQREQYF.

The table lists this clonotype with a few counts. The chain couples TRBV20-1 to TRBJ2-7, with 7 bases fitting TRBD1. The CDR3 length is 14 residues. Germline lookup yields CDR1 DFQATT and CDR2 SNEGSKA (reference sequence). With 6 bases clipped from V and 2 bases from J, the junction kept 10 bases outside the gene matches. CDR3 DNA: TGCAGTGCAACCGGGACAGAGCACCCCTACGAGCAGTACTTC. Protein: CSATGTEHPYEQYF.

The chain joins TRBV4-3 to TRBJ1-6; TRBD1 might be the D (6 bases). The CDR3 sequence is 16 residues long. V gave up 0 bases and J gave up 8 bases, with 14 bases separating them. The V gene's germline CDR1 is LGHNA and CDR2 YSLEER. CDR3 protein: CASSQDWQGQDSPLHF. CDR3 coding DNA: TGCGCCAGCAGCCAAGATTGGCAGGGGCAGGATTCACCCCTCCACTTT.

The chain has TRBV11-2 and TRBJ2-3, with D perhaps TRBD2 (5 bases). Germline V gives CDR1 SGHAT, CDR2 FQNNGV. CDR3 size: 16 residues. Trimming pared 5 bases from V and 0 bases from J, leaving 15 bases between. The DNA of the CDR3 is TGTGCCAGCAGCCCCCTCGGCGGAGGAAGCACAGATACGCAGTATTTT. It encodes CASSPLGGGSTDTQYF.

The chain uses TRBV27 and TRBJ2-3; 8 bases are a match to TRBD2. The CDR3 length is 15 residues. Germline CDR1 MNHEY, CDR2 SMNVEV (reference sequence). After removal of 5 bases from V and 1 base from J, the junction contained 5 bases not matched to a gene. In DNA form, the CDR3 reads TGTGCCAGCAGTCCTCTAGCGGGTCGCACAGATACGCAGTATTTT. As protein: CASSPLAGRTDTQYF.

This clonotype appeared a few times. V and J are TRBV30 and TRBJ1-5, with no clear D. Trimming removed 5 bases at V and 0 bases at J, with 8 bases between. CDR1 is GTSNPN and CDR2 is SVGIG in the germline V gene (reference sequence). The CDR3 is made up of 13 amino acids. The CDR3 coding sequence is TGTGCCTGGGGGCACAATAGCAATCAGCCCCAGCATTTT. Its translation is CAWGHNSNQPQHF.

This clonotype was found a few times. The V call is TRBV3-1, the J call TRBJ1-2; possible D gene TRBD1, 5 bases. Germline lookup yields CDR1 LGHDT and CDR2 YNNKEL (reference sequence). The CDR3 is made up of 14 amino acids. V lost 0 bases and J lost 8, with 13 bases in between. This chain's CDR3 is CASSQDSRAGGYTF. In DNA, the CDR3 is TGTGCCAGCAGCCAAGATTCCAGGGCCGGCGGCTACACCTTC.

The chain employs TRBV28 and TRBJ2-2; D may be TRBD1 or TRBD2 (5 bases each). CDR3 size: 14 residues. V lost 6 bases and J 0 bases, leaving 8 bases between the germline ends. Looked up from germline, CDR1 is MDHEN and CDR2 is SYDVKM. CDR3 protein: CASRGTANTGELFF. CDR3 sequence (DNA): TGTGCCAGCAGGGGGACGGCGAACACCGGGGAGCTGTTTTTT.

This clonotype appeared a single time. This chain connects TRBV12-3 or TRBV12-4 to TRBJ1-1; no clear D. The CDR3 covers 12 residues. V was cut by 3 bases and J by 1 base, with 3 bases left in between. CDR3 coding DNA: TGTGCCAGCAGTTTTTGGAACACTGAAGCTTTCTTT. It encodes CASSFWNTEAFF.

This clonotype was detected only a few times. The chain combines TRBV19 with TRBJ2-5; D is possibly TRBD1 (7 bases). The CDR3 extends over 15 amino acids. V gave up 1 base and J gave up 5 bases, with 14 bases separating them. CDR1 LNHDA and CDR2 SQIVND come from the germline V gene (reference sequence). In DNA, the CDR3 is TGTGCCAGTAGTATAGGTTCAGGGGGAGGCGAGACCCAGTACTTC. The encoded protein is CASSIGSGGGETQYF.

This clonotype was detected a few times. The rearrangement joins TRBV4-3 to TRBJ1-2; no firm D call. The V and J ends lost 1 base and 3 bases respectively, with 12 bases between them. Germline-derived CDR1 and CDR2 are LGHNA and YSLEER. This CDR3 is built from 15 residues. CDR3: CASSQVPPRDYGYTF. Here the CDR3 DNA reads TGCGCCAGCAGCCAAGTACCGCCTCGAGACTATGGCTACACCTTC.